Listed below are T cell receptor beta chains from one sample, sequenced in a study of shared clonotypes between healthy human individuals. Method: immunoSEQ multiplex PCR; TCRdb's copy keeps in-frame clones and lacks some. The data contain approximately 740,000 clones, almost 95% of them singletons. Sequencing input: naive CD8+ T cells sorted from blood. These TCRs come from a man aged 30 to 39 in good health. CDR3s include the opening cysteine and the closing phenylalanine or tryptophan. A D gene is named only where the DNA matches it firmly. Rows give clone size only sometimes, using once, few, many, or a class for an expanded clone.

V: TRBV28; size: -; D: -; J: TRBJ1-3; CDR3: CASSFRRDGNTIYF; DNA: TGTGCCAGCAGTTTCAGGAGGGACGGAAACACCATATATTTT
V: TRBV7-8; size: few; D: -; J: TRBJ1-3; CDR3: CASSLRGSGNTIYF; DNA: TGTGCCAGCAGCTTACGGGGATCTGGAAACACCATATATTTT
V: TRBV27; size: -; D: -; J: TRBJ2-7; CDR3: CAIGAMYEQYF; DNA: TGTGCCATCGGGGCTATGTACGAGCAGTACTTC
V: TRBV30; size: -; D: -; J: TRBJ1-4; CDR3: CAWSDIQGLEEKLFF; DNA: TGTGCCTGGAGCGACATACAGGGACTGGAGGAAAAACTGTTTTTT
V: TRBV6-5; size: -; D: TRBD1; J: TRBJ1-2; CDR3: CASSGGTDYGYTF; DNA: TGTGCCAGCAGTGGCGGGACAGACTATGGCTACACCTTC
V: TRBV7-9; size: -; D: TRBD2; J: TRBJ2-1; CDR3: CASTDGAGGYNEQFF; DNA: TGTGCCAGCACGGACGGAGCGGGAGGGTACAATGAGCAGTTCTTC
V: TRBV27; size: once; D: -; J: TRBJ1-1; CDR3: CASSLSGQPHEAFF; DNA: TGTGCCAGCAGTTTATCCGGACAGCCTCATGAAGCTTTCTTT
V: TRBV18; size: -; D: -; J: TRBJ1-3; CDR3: CASSPMSGARGNTIYF; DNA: TGTGCCAGCTCACCGATGTCCGGTGCTAGGGGAAACACCATATATTTT
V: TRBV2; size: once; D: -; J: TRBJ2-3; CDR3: CASRGKSQYF; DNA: TGTGCCAGCAGGGGGAAGTCGCAGTATTTT
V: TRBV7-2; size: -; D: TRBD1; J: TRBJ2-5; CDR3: CASSLLGTGGDQYF; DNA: TGTGCCAGCAGCTTACTGGGAACAGGGGGCGACCAGTACTTC
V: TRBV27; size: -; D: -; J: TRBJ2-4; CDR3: CASSLAALAKNIQYF; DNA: TGTGCCAGCAGTTTAGCGGCGCTAGCCAAAAACATTCAGTACTTC
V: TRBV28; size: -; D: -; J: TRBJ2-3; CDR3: CASAYRSDISTDTQYF; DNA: TGTGCCAGCGCCTATCGGTCGGACATAAGCACAGATACGCAGTATTTT
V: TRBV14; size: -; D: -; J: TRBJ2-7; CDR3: CASSRMGNSYEQYF; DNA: TGTGCCAGCAGCCGGATGGGGAACTCCTACGAGCAGTACTTC
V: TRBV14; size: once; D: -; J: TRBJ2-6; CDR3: CASSWGVSGANVLTF; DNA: TGTGCCAGCAGCTGGGGAGTCTCTGGGGCCAACGTCCTGACTTTC
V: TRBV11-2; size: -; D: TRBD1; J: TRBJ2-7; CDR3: CASSLGQGAGVYEQYF; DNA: TGTGCCAGCAGCCTCGGACAGGGGGCCGGAGTCTACGAGCAGTACTTC
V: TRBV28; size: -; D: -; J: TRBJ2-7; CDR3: CASRDLDPSSYEQYF; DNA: TGTGCCAGCAGGGACCTGGACCCTAGCTCCTACGAGCAGTACTTC
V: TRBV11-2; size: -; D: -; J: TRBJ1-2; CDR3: CASTPTGGLYGYTF; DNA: TGTGCCAGCACCCCCACGGGAGGGTTGTATGGCTACACCTTC
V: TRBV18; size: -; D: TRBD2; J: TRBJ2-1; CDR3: CASSPETSGSLDEQFF; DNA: TGTGCCAGCTCACCAGAGACTAGCGGGAGTCTGGATGAGCAGTTCTTC
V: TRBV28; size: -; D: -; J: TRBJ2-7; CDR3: CASSFRGPYDYEQYF; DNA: TGTGCCAGCAGTTTTCGCGGCCCCTACGACTACGAGCAGTACTTC
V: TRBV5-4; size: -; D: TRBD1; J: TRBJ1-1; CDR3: CASSPDRANTEAFF; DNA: TGTGCCAGCTCCCCGGACAGGGCTAACACTGAAGCTTTCTTT
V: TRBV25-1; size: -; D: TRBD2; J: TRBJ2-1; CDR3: CASSDKDLAGSYNEQFF; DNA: TGTGCCAGCAGTGACAAGGATCTAGCGGGATCCTACAATGAGCAGTTCTTC
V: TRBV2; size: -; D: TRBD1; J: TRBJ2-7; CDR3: CATQPGQGTSYEQYF; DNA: TGTGCCACCCAGCCGGGACAGGGGACATCCTACGAGCAGTACTTC
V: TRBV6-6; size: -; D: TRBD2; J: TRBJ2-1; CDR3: CASSYSLAEGNEQFF; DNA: TGTGCCAGCAGTTACAGTCTAGCGGAAGGGAATGAGCAGTTCTTC
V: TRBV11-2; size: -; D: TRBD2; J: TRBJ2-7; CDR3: CASSLASGLAGTYEQYF; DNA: TGTGCCAGCAGCTTAGCTTCGGGACTAGCGGGGACCTACGAGCAGTACTTC
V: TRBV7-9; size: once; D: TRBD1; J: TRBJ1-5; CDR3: CASSLEGGQPQHF; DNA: TGTGCCAGCAGCTTAGAAGGGGGCCAGCCCCAGCATTTT
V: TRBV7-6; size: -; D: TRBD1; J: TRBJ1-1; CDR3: CASSPTGVGEAFF; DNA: TGTGCCAGCAGCCCGACAGGGGTGGGGGAAGCTTTCTTT
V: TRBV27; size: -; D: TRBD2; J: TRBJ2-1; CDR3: CASSYLGTSGSYEQFF; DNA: TGTGCCAGCAGTTACCTTGGCACTAGCGGGAGTTATGAGCAGTTCTTC
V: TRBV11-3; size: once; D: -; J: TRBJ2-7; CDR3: CASSPPYSYEQYF; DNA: TGTGCCAGCAGCCCTCCATACTCCTACGAGCAGTACTTC